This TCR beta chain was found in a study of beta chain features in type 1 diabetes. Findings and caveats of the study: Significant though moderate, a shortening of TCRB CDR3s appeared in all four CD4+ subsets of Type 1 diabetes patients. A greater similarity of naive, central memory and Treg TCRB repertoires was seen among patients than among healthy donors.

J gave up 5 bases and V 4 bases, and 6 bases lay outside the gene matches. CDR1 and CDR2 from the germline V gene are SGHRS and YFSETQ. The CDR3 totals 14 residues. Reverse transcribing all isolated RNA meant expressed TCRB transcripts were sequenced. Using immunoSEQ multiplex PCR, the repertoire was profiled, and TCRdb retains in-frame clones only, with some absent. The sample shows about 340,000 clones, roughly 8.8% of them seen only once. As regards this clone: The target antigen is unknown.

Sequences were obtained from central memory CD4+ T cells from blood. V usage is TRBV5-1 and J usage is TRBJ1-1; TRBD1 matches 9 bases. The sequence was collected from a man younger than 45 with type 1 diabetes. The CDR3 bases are TGCGCCAGCAGCGAGGGACAGGGAGGAACTGAAGCTTTCTTT. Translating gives CASSEGQGGTEAFF.